A single sample gave rise to the 24 T cell receptor beta chains below, sequenced in a study of T cells in localized non-small cell lung cancer. Profiling relied on immunoSEQ multiplex PCR, and the TCRdb table lists in-frame clones only, not all of them. The sample has 50,000 or so clones; over 75% are singletons. This sample comprised peripheral blood, obtained before any cancer treatment. The origin of the receptors is a female donor aged 60 or older with stage II squamous cell lung carcinoma.

The chain uses TRBV25-1 and TRBJ1-1; D remains unclear. This CDR3 has 12 amino acids. Between the trimmed V and J ends, which lost 2 bases and 7 bases, there was a span of 8 bases. From germline, CDR1 is MGHDK and CDR2 SYGVNS. Here the CDR3 reads CASSEGVSEAFF. CDR3 bases: TGTGCCAGCAGTGAAGGGGTCAGTGAAGCTTTCTTT. Complete variable domain (other parts from reference TRBV25-1 and TRBJ1-1): EADIYQTPRYLVIGTGKKITLECSQTMGHDKMYWYQQDPGMELHLIHYSYGVNSTEKGDLSSESTVSRIRTEHFPLTLESARPSHTSQYLCASSEGVSEAFFGQGTRLTVV.

This rearrangement joins TRBV4-2 to TRBJ1-4, with 7 bases fitting TRBD1. Trimming took 4 bases from V and 4 from J; bases not matched to a gene: 9. The CDR3 spans 16 residues. Germline V gives CDR1 LGHNA, CDR2 YNFKEQ. The CDR3 nucleotides are TGTGCCAGCAGCCCAAACTCCGGGACAGTTAATGAAAAACTGTTTTTT. Translating it yields CASSPNSGTVNEKLFF.

This chain uses TRBV7-2 with TRBJ1-3, with D perhaps matching TRBD1 (5 bases). Germline loops: CDR1 SGHTA, CDR2 FQGNSA. The CDR3 length is 14 residues. Trimming took off 6 bases at V and 4 bases at J, with 13 bases between the two ends. As DNA, the CDR3 is TGTGCCAGCAGTATTCCAGGGTCCGGAAACACCATATATTTT. It specifies CASSIPGSGNTIYF.

The chain combines TRBV7-2 with TRBJ2-7; D is undetermined. Trimming removed 5 bases at V and 0 bases at J, with 11 bases between. There are 14 residues in the CDR3. Germline CDR1 SGHTA, CDR2 FQGNSA. The CDR3 coding sequence is TGTGCCAGCAGCCCCAGGACGGGCTCCTACGAGCAGTACTTC. Translating it yields CASSPRTGSYEQYF. Full variable domain (remainder filled in from reference TRBV7-2 and TRBJ2-7): GAGVSQSPSNKVTEKGKDVELRCDPISGHTALYWYRQSLGQGLEFLIYFQGNSAPDKSGLPSDRFSAERTGGSVSTLTIQRTQQEDSAVYLCASSPRTGSYEQYFGPGTRLTVT.

The CDR3 loop is CASSPDASLSGNTIYF. CDR3 sequence (DNA): TGTGCCAGCTCACCTGACGCCAGCCTCTCTGGAAACACCATATATTTT. The chain is built from TRBV18 and TRBJ1-3, with D hard to call. CDR1 is KGHSH and CDR2 is LQKENI in the germline V gene. This CDR3 is built from 16 residues. Trimming pared 3 bases from V and 0 bases from J, leaving 12 bases between.

The rearrangement links TRBV6-6 to TRBJ1-2, with D perhaps TRBD1 (6 bases). V was cut by 4 bases and J by 9 bases, with 21 bases left in between. The CDR3 is made up of 15 amino acids. CDR1 and CDR2 (germline): MNHNY, SVGAGI (reference sequence). The CDR3: CASSSAGQGGIRYTF. Here the CDR3 DNA reads TGTGCCAGCAGTTCCGCGGGACAAGGAGGGATACGCTACACCTTC.

The gene calls are TRBV11-3 and TRBJ2-2, with no clear D. Germline V CDR1 and CDR2: SGHNT, YENEEA. The length of the CDR3 is 14 residues. The V end was cut by 1 base, the J end by 5 bases, with 8 bases between. This CDR3 reads CASSLAWETGELFF. The DNA of the CDR3 is TGTGCCAGCAGCTTAGCATGGGAAACCGGGGAGCTGTTTTTT. Supplemented by reference TRBV11-3 and TRBJ2-2, the full variable domain reads EAGVVQSPRYKIIEKKQPVAFWCNPISGHNTLYWYLQNLGQGPELLIRYENEEAVDDSQLPKDRFSAERLKGVDSTLKIQPAELGDSAVYLCASSLAWETGELFFGEGSRLTVL.

The genes are TRBV18 and TRBJ2-7; tentative D call: TRBD1 (6 bases). Trimming removed 6 bases from V and 4 bases from J, with 22 bases in between. There are 16 residues in the CDR3. Per the germline V gene, CDR1 is KGHSH and CDR2 is LQKENI. The CDR3, as DNA: TGTGCCAGCTCGGTGACAGGCCCCGGCCGGGGATACGAGCAGTACTTC. Residues: CASSVTGPGRGYEQYF. The full variable domain, in which reference TRBV18 and TRBJ2-7 provide the parts outside the CDR3, is NAGVMQNPRHLVRRRGQEARLRCSPMKGHSHVYWYRQLPEEGLKFMVYLQKENIIDESGMPKERFSAEFPKEGPSILRIQQVVRGDSAAYFCASSVTGPGRGYEQYFGPGTRLTVT.

The V call is TRBV10-1, the J call TRBJ2-7, with 10 bases matching TRBD2. This CDR3 has 15 residues. The V and J ends lost 5 bases and 0 bases, in that order; junction bases with no gene match: 4. The V gene's germline CDR1 is WNHNN and CDR2 SYGVQD (reference sequence). CDR3: CASSLSGGFSYEQYF. Here the CDR3 DNA reads TGCGCCAGCAGTCTTAGCGGGGGGTTCTCCTACGAGCAGTACTTC.

The rearrangement joins TRBV2 to TRBJ2-2; either TRBD1 or TRBD2 may fit D (7 bases each). Looked up from germline, CDR1 is SNHLY and CDR2 is FYNNEI. The V end was cut by 7 bases, the J end by 4 bases, with 16 bases between. The CDR3 loop spans 15 amino acids. This CDR3 is CASKREGASTGELFF. The CDR3 DNA sequence: TGTGCCAGCAAGAGGGAGGGGGCTAGCACCGGGGAGCTGTTTTTT. The complete variable domain, with remaining parts taken from reference TRBV2 and TRBJ2-2, reads EPEVTQTPSHQVTQMGQEVILRCVPISNHLYFYWYRQILGQKVEFLVSFYNNEISEKSEIFDDQFSVERPDGSNFTLKIRSTKLEDSAMYFCASKREGASTGELFFGEGSRLTVL.

The genes are TRBV29-1 and TRBJ2-7; D possibly corresponds to TRBD2 (6 bases). The germline CDR1 and CDR2 sequences are SQVTM and ANQGSEA. V lost 7 bases to trimming and J lost 2 bases, with 15 bases between them. CDR3 size: 13 residues. The CDR3 loop is CSAAGWGTYEQYF. The CDR3 nucleotides read TGCAGCGCGGCGGGGTGGGGCACCTACGAGCAGTACTTC.

Within the sample, this clone is medium-sized. The rearrangement uses TRBV4-1 and TRBJ1-1; D is unresolved. CDR1 and CDR2 (germline): MGHRA, YSYEKL. V lost 3 bases and J lost 1, with 6 bases in between. This CDR3 region has 13 residues. The CDR3 sequence is CASSHPRNTEAFF. The CDR3 DNA sequence: TGCGCCAGCAGCCACCCGAGGAACACTGAAGCTTTCTTT.

J is TRBJ2-3 and V is TRBV7-9; 7 positions agree with TRBD1. The CDR3 sequence is 14 residues long. Germline CDR1 is SEHNR and CDR2 is FQNEAQ (reference sequence). The V gene end was trimmed by 4 bases and the J gene end by 2 bases; junction bases not matched to a gene: 3. CDR3 nucleotide sequence: TGTGCCAGCAGCTCGGGACAGTTCACAGATACGCAGTATTTT. Translating it yields CASSSGQFTDTQYF. The full variable domain, with the rest looked up from reference TRBV7-9 and TRBJ2-3, is DTGVSQNPRHKITKRGQNVTFRCDPISEHNRLYWYRQTLGQGPEFLTYFQNEAQLEKSRLLSDRFSAERPKGSFSTLEIQRTEQGDSAMYLCASSSGQFTDTQYFGPGTRLTVL.

The chain combines TRBV7-9 with TRBJ2-3, with D perhaps TRBD2 (6 bases). Germline V gene lookup returns CDR1 SEHNR and CDR2 FQNEAQ (reference sequence). CDR3 length: 15 residues. V lost 5 bases to trimming and J lost 2 bases, with 14 bases between them. The CDR3 region has the DNA TGTGCCAGCAGCCCCCCGGGACTTTCCACAGATACGCAGTATTTT. It codes for CASSPPGLSTDTQYF. Complete variable domain (other parts from reference TRBV7-9 and TRBJ2-3): DTGVSQNPRHKITKRGQNVTFRCDPISEHNRLYWYRQTLGQGPEFLTYFQNEAQLEKSRLLSDRFSAERPKGSFSTLEIQRTEQGDSAMYLCASSPPGLSTDTQYFGPGTRLTVL.

V and J are TRBV27 and TRBJ2-7; D assignment may be TRBD1 or TRBD2 (5 bases each). Germline CDR1 and CDR2: MNHEY and SMNVEV (reference sequence). V lost 6 bases, J lost 0 bases, and 18 bases lay in between. The CDR3 has 16 residues. The CDR3 here is CASRPESAGSSYEQYF. CDR3 DNA: TGTGCCAGCAGGCCGGAGAGTGCAGGGAGCTCCTACGAGCAGTACTTC.

The rearrangement uses TRBV5-1 and TRBJ2-7, with 9 bases aligning to TRBD1. The V gene end was trimmed by 3 bases and the J gene end by 9 bases; junction bases not matched to a gene: 7. The CDR3 extends over 13 amino acids. CDR1 and CDR2 from the germline V gene are SGHRS and YFSETQ. In DNA, the CDR3 is TGCGCCAGCAGCTCTGGACAGGGGTCTACGCAGTACTTC. It is translated as CASSSGQGSTQYF.

The genes are TRBV2 and TRBJ2-7, with 7 bases that match TRBD1. The CDR3 is 13 amino acids. Trimming cost V 8 bases and J 4 bases; bases outside gene matches: 8. CDR1 is SNHLY, CDR2 FYNNEI, per germline. The CDR3 here is CASGGYRGYEQYF. The CDR3 DNA reads TGTGCCAGCGGCGGGTACAGGGGATACGAGCAGTACTTC.

This chain uses TRBV30 with TRBJ1-2; no definite D call. Germline assignment: CDR1 GTSNPN and CDR2 SVGIG (reference sequence). V was trimmed by 2 bases and J by 3 bases, leaving 4 bases between them. CDR3 length: 11 amino acids. In DNA, the CDR3 is TGTGCCTGGAGTCGTGACTATGGCTACACCTTC. Translation: CAWSRDYGYTF.

V usage is TRBV11-1 and J usage is TRBJ2-2; D remains ambiguous. Trimming removed 4 bases at V and 2 bases at J, with 8 bases between. The CDR3 extends over 14 amino acids. Looked up from germline, CDR1 is SGHAT and CDR2 is FQDESV (reference sequence). The CDR3 reads CASSSDPNTGELFF. The CDR3 DNA sequence: TGTGCCAGCAGCTCGGACCCAAACACCGGGGAGCTGTTTTTT.

The J gene is TRBJ1-1, the V gene TRBV9, with 9 bases aligning to TRBD1. The CDR3 contains 14 residues. Germline trimming cut 4 bases from V and 5 bases from J; bases unmatched to any gene: 6. The V gene's germline CDR1 is SGDLS and CDR2 YYNGEE. Here the CDR3 DNA reads TGTGCCAGCAGCCCTACAGGGGGCAGGACTGAAGCTTTCTTT. Translating gives CASSPTGGRTEAFF.

The J gene is TRBJ2-3, the V gene TRBV9; 8 bases map to TRBD1. After removal of 3 bases from V and 3 bases from J, the junction contained 6 bases not matched to a gene. Germline CDR1 reads SGDLS; CDR2 reads YYNGEE. The CDR3 covers 15 residues. CDR3 DNA: TGTGCCAGCAGCGGAATCACAGGGGGAACAGATACGCAGTATTTT. This codes for CASSGITGGTDTQYF.

The chain combines TRBV5-8 with TRBJ1-1; TRBD1 matches at 12 bases. Trimming at V came to 2 bases and at J to 5 bases, leaving 13 bases not matched to a gene. The length of the CDR3 is 18 residues. CDR1 is SGHTS and CDR2 is YDEGEE in the germline V gene. The CDR3 sequence is CASSFRSPGQGARTEAFF. The CDR3, as DNA: TGTGCCAGCAGCTTCCGCAGTCCGGGACAGGGGGCGCGGACTGAAGCTTTCTTT. The full variable domain, in which reference TRBV5-8 and TRBJ1-1 provide the parts outside the CDR3, is EAGVTQSPTHLIKTRGQQATLRCSPISGHTSVYWYQQALGLGLQFLLWYDEGEERNRGNFPPRFSGRQFPNYSSELNVNALELEDSALYLCASSFRSPGQGARTEAFFGQGTRLTVV.

This clone appeared once. The rearrangement links TRBV9 to TRBJ1-1; TRBD1 matches 12 bases. Germline CDR1 is SGDLS and CDR2 is YYNGEE. The CDR3 extends over 16 amino acids. J gave up 1 base and V 2 bases, and 3 bases lay outside the gene matches. The CDR3 region has the DNA TGTGCCAGCAGCGTGGGACAGGGGGCGCGGAACACTGAAGCTTTCTTT. Translated: CASSVGQGARNTEAFF. Supplemented by reference TRBV9 and TRBJ1-1, the full variable domain reads DSGVTQTPKHLITATGQRVTLRCSPRSGDLSVYWYQQSLDQGLQFLIQYYNGEERAKGNILERFSAQQFPDLHSELNLSSLELGDSALYFCASSVGQGARNTEAFFGQGTRLTVV.

This rearrangement joins TRBV19 to TRBJ1-2; D not certain. Trimming removed 7 bases from V and 7 bases from J, with 13 bases in between. This CDR3 is 12 amino acids long. The germline gives CDR1 LNHDA, CDR2 SQIVND (reference sequence). The CDR3 DNA is TGTGCCAGTAAAGACGGGAACGGTGGCTACACCTTC. It is translated as CASKDGNGGYTF.